This note documents a single T cell receptor beta chain sequence. What it recognizes is unknown. This record belongs to a study of shared clonotypes between healthy human individuals. Study findings and constraints: Donors were few, which limited the genetic and exposure-history diversity represented. Estimated richness values were generally larger in naive subsets than in memory subsets. Investigators expected sequencing depth to affect clonotype sharing among donors.

This table comes from immunoSEQ multiplex PCR, and its TCRdb copy is limited to in-frame clones, with some not included. The sample lists about 2.1 million clones, about 93% seen once, with about 1.7% in the top ten. CD45RO negativity and positive selection for CCR7 defined naive CD8 cells, a population that excluded terminally differentiated effector memory CD45RA+ cells. Material for sequencing was naive CD8+ T cells from PBMCs. The sequence derives from a young man in good health. Some clones in this sample may be carry-over from other donors' samples.

CDR3 protein: CASSLAGGLQPQHF. The CDR3 DNA reads as TGCGCCAGCAGCTTGGCAGGGGGTTTGCAGCCCCAGCATTTT. The J gene is TRBJ1-5, the V gene TRBV5-1; 7 bases match TRBD1. The J segment lost 7 bases and the V segment lost 0 bases, leaving 4 bases of the junction unmatched. The germline CDR1 and CDR2 sequences are SGHRS and YFSETQ. The CDR3 sequence is 14 residues long.